This T cell receptor beta chain was identified in a study of beta chain features in type 1 diabetes (dated by TCRdb to 2017 to 2018). Broadly, across the study: Mean age, gender distribution, total cell number and subset yield were not different between patients and healthy donors. Across all samples, some 99 million sorted cells were examined, and cell number per subset correlated strongly with RNA yield. The study compared the TCRB repertoires of sorted circulating CD4+ T cell subsets in recently diagnosed type 1 diabetes patients with those in matched healthy donors. Regulatory and stem cell-like memory subsets were isolated from only 8 patients and roughly eight healthy donors, whereas naive and central memory subsets came from all 28 donors.

All of the isolated RNA was reverse transcribed with the High Capacity cDNA Reverse Transcription Kit, so expressed TCRB transcripts were sequenced. Naive, central memory and regulatory T cell samples underwent deep immunoSEQ sequencing, averaging roughly 3.3 million total reads per sample. Sorted cells were lysed in RLT buffer and RNA was extracted with DNase-treated RNeasy Micro or Mini kits, depending on cell number. To prevent cross-contamination, every cell subset was processed on its own, while patient and healthy donor samples were processed together. The immunoSEQ multiplex PCR was used to amplify TCRB sequences from cDNA, generating 87-bp fragments that spanned the CDR3 region. Amplicons were sequenced on the Illumina HiSeq platform. The paper's data handling went like this. PCR bias was corrected computationally using synthetic template baselines, and reads within Hamming distance 2 were collapsed, with unmergeable singletons discarded. Reads were aligned against IMGT so that V, D and J genes, CDR3 length and insertions or deletions at six rearrangement sites could be assigned. Within each subset, clonotype counts were normalized to the number of sorted cells before true diversity and Gini coefficients were calculated with the tcR R package. The overlap coefficient, calculated on TCRB nucleotide sequences, was used to measure repertoire sharing. TCRdb carries this immuneACCESS record with in-frame sequences only. Its versions omit some clonotypes, under half of them owing to an unresolved V gene in the studies checked, with the rest unexplained. The DNA gave D and trimming, while V, J and clone size come from that table. For this sample the table gives roughly 170,000 clones, of which 13% were detected only once. The ten largest clones add up to 0.5% to 0.75% of the sample.

From each donor, a single peripheral blood sample of about 116 mL on average was drawn into heparinised tubes. Naive, central memory, regulatory and stem cell-like memory CD4+ T cells were sorted on a BD FACSAria II using a panel including CD45RO, CCR7, CD25, CD127, CD95 and CD27. Every sorted population had a purity above 98%. PBMCs were isolated right away by Lymphoprep density gradient centrifugation and were stained directly, without culture. Samples were stained and sorted in pairs, with one healthy donor and one patient per experiment, so that batch effects were minimized. Regarding this clone: Its target antigen remains unknown. Base-call qualities are not available, and no considerably larger clone is one nucleotide away.

V has 6 bases trimmed and J has 5 bases trimmed; junction bases matching no gene number 4. The germline V gene encodes CDR1 SNHLY and CDR2 FYNNEI. Its CDR3 holds 14 amino acids, cysteine through phenylalanine. Solely the CDR3 DNA is kept, with 42 bases framed from the first base. Summary of the overall study and its limitations: A moderate but significant shortening of TCRB CDR3 length was observed in type 1 diabetes patients in all four CD4+ subsets. Naive, central memory and regulatory TCRB repertoires appeared to be more similar among patients than among healthy donors. Because the HLA sub-analyses included only small numbers of individuals, any influence of HLA type on TCRB rearrangement was left unresolved. Fewer insertions and more nucleotide deletions at VDJ recombination sites were observed in patients with type 1 diabetes, implying thymic rearrangement abnormalities. Shorter templates might have been favored by PCR, but patient and control samples were amplified and corrected together, so both groups would have been affected equally by any skew. Because cDNA was sequenced instead of genomic DNA, activated cells with high expression could be over-represented, although the groups did not differ in activation or CD3 levels.

The chain is encoded by TRBV2 joined to TRBJ2-3, with 11 central nucleotides matching TRBD2. The clonotype originates from a woman under 30 in good health. Sequenced: central memory CD4+ T cells from blood. The DNA is TGTGCCAGCAGCACTAGCGGGAGAGGAGATACGCAGTATTTT. It specifies CASSTSGRGDTQYF.